This TCR beta chain was sequenced for a study of T cell responses to AZD1222 COVID-19 vaccine. Study-level findings and limits: Clonal diversity was possibly underestimated; the donors were predominantly white British and more often female.

The V gene lost 2 bases and the J gene lost 4 bases, with 6 bases spanning the gap. CDR1 is MDHEN, CDR2 SYDVKM, per germline. CDR3 length: 12 residues. Here immunoSEQ multiplex PCR was the method, and the copy in TCRdb shows in-frame clones only, minus some. The sample includes tens of thousands of clones, approximately 85% of them seen just once. This clone was observed a single time. No antigen is known for it. The receptor comes from an adult who received the AZD1222 COVID-19 vaccine. The source was peripheral blood, collected 28 days after the second AZD1222 dose. V and J are TRBV28 and TRBJ2-7; D gene ambiguous. The CDR3 sequence: CASSLLGYEQYF. DNA of the CDR3: TGTGCCAGCAGTTTACTCGGGTACGAGCAGTACTTC.